This is a list of T cell receptor beta chains from one sample in a study of radiation and T cells in renal cell carcinoma. Clones were sequenced by immunoSEQ multiplex PCR, and TCRdb holds only the in-frame ones, with some missing. The sample consists of about 65,000 clones, roughly 79% of them appearing once. Sequencing used blood, obtained from a patient whose treatment included radiotherapy and nephrectomy. These receptor sequences come from a man between 60 and 70 years old with renal cell carcinoma. Each CDR3 is given with its conserved first and last residue. The D gene is left open where the match is weak. Clone size is shown for a subset of rows, as once, few, many or a class of expanded clone.

V	size	D	J	CDR3	DNA
TRBV6-1	-	-	TRBJ1-2	CASRGAGKSYGYTF	TGTGCCAGCAGGGGCGCAGGGAAGAGCTATGGCTACACCTTC
TRBV30	-	TRBD2	TRBJ2-1	CAWRSWTSGRAGYEQFF	TGTGCCTGGAGGTCCTGGACTAGCGGGAGGGCCGGGTATGAGCAGTTCTTC
TRBV6-5	-	-	TRBJ1-6	CASSERLENSPLHF	TGTGCCAGCAGTGAAAGACTGGAGAATTCACCCCTCCACTTT
TRBV20-1	-	-	TRBJ2-2	CSAGNTGELFF	TGCAGTGCTGGAAACACCGGGGAGCTGTTTTTT
TRBV7-7	once	-	TRBJ2-3	CASSSMSRADTQYF	TGTGCCAGCAGCTCTATGTCGCGGGCAGATACGCAGTATTTT
TRBV6-1	once	TRBD2	TRBJ2-1	CASSEVWVGSGSVDYNEQFF	TGTGCCAGCAGTGAGGTTTGGGTCGGGAGCGGGAGCGTAGATTACAATGAGCAGTTCTTC
TRBV18	-	-	TRBJ2-2	CASSPTGRVDTGELFF	TGTGCCAGCTCACCGACTGGGCGGGTAGACACCGGGGAGCTGTTTTTT
TRBV12-5	-	-	TRBJ2-7	CASGLATSGTAYEQYF	TGTGCTAGTGGTTTGGCCACCTCCGGAACAGCCTACGAGCAGTACTTC
TRBV6-6	-	-	TRBJ2-2	CASARRLDVKTGELFF	TGTGCCAGCGCGCGCCGACTAGACGTTAAGACCGGGGAGCTGTTTTTT
TRBV5-1	-	-	TRBJ1-2	CASSLVGVQDGYTF	TGCGCCAGCAGCTTGGTGGGGGTTCAGGATGGCTACACCTTC
TRBV7-8	-	-	TRBJ1-3	CASGRSSGNTIYF	TGTGCCAGCGGCCGAAGCTCTGGAAACACCATATATTTT
TRBV7-6	-	-	TRBJ2-2	CASSPRSSGTNTGELFF	TGTGCCAGCAGCCCCCGGAGCTCGGGGACGAACACCGGGGAGCTGTTTTTT
TRBV7-9	-	-	TRBJ1-2	CASSLAGNYGYTF	TGTGCCAGCAGCTTAGCCGGAAACTATGGCTACACCTTC
TRBV6-6	-	TRBD2	TRBJ2-1	CASSYLAGEGEQFF	TGTGCCAGCAGTTACCTAGCGGGAGAAGGGGAGCAGTTCTTC
TRBV30	-	-	TRBJ1-2	CAWTGVNYGYTF	TGTGCCTGGACAGGGGTTAACTATGGCTACACCTTC
TRBV6-5	-	-	TRBJ2-1	CASWGVLNEQFF	TGTGCCAGTTGGGGGGTTCTCAATGAGCAGTTCTTC
TRBV4-3	-	-	TRBJ2-4	CASSQESGNIQYF	TGCGCCAGCAGCCAAGAAAGTGGAAACATTCAGTACTTC
TRBV9	-	TRBD1	TRBJ2-7	CASSVEQGASYEQYF	TGTGCCAGCAGCGTAGAACAGGGGGCATCCTACGAGCAGTACTTC
TRBV4-3	-	-	TRBJ2-7	CASSQEVVAGGSEQYF	TGCGCCAGCAGCCAAGAGGTTGTGGCAGGGGGGTCCGAGCAGTACTTC
TRBV30	-	-	TRBJ1-2	CAWRREGDYGYTF	TGTGCCTGGAGGCGCGAGGGTGACTATGGCTACACCTTC
TRBV5-6	-	-	TRBJ2-5	CASSAGTAQETQYF	TGTGCCAGCAGCGCGGGGACGGCACAAGAGACCCAGTACTTC
TRBV7-9	-	TRBD1	TRBJ2-7	CASSLPGQTYEQYF	TGTGCCAGCAGCCTTCCGGGACAGACCTACGAGCAGTACTTC
TRBV29-1	-	-	TRBJ2-3	CSVGGTSTDTQYF	TGCAGCGTTGGGGGCACCAGCACAGATACGCAGTATTTT
TRBV5-4	-	-	TRBJ2-3	CASSLENLGTDTQYF	TGTGCCAGCAGCTTGGAAAATTTAGGGACGGATACGCAGTATTTT
TRBV7-9	-	TRBD2	TRBJ2-5	CASSTRGDQETQYF	TGTGCCAGCAGCACTCGGGGGGATCAAGAGACCCAGTACTTC
TRBV6-1	-	TRBD2	TRBJ2-1	CASSGRLAGGNEQFF	TGTGCCAGCAGTGGCCGTCTAGCGGGTGGGAATGAGCAGTTCTTC
TRBV10-3	-	TRBD1	TRBJ1-1	CAITQGGGNTEAFF	TGTGCCATCACCCAGGGGGGGGGTAACACTGAAGCTTTCTTT
TRBV5-1	-	TRBD1	TRBJ1-1	CASSLTDRGLNTEAFF	TGCGCCAGCAGCTTAACGGACAGGGGGCTGAACACTGAAGCTTTCTTT
TRBV11-3	-	-	TRBJ2-5	CASSLERTETQYF	TGTGCCAGCAGCTTAGAACGGACGGAGACCCAGTACTTC
TRBV29-1	-	TRBD1	TRBJ2-1	CSGMGQGFWNEQFF	TGCAGCGGGATGGGACAGGGGTTTTGGAATGAGCAGTTCTTC
TRBV29-1	-	TRBD1	TRBJ1-2	CSVNRGSYDYGYTF	TGCAGCGTTAACAGGGGGAGCTATGACTATGGCTACACCTTC
TRBV6-5	-	-	TRBJ1-2	CASSYNSGGYTF	TGTGCCAGCAGTTACAACTCAGGCGGCTACACCTTC
TRBV19	-	-	TRBJ2-3	CASSIRAAADTQYF	TGTGCCAGTAGCATCAGAGCGGCCGCAGATACGCAGTATTTT
TRBV5-1	-	TRBD1	TRBJ2-2	CASSSRQGDTGELFF	TGCGCCAGCAGCTCCAGACAGGGTGACACCGGGGAGCTGTTTTTT
TRBV19	once	-	TRBJ1-5	CASSQNSNQPQHF	TGTGCCAGTAGCCAGAATAGCAATCAGCCCCAGCATTTT
TRBV11-1	-	TRBD2	TRBJ2-2	CASSLAASGVVGTGELFF	TGTGCCAGCAGCTTAGCGGCCAGCGGGGTTGTTGGCACCGGGGAGCTGTTTTTT